The rows below give T cell receptor beta chains drawn from one sample of a study of Graves' ophthalmopathy and Graves' hyperthyroidism. Each CDR3 protein gets one entry after TCRdb re-called the multiplex PCR reads with MiXCR. The sample carries under 200,000 distinct CDR3 sequences, 30% to 45% recorded once. The sample consisted of peripheral blood. Receptors originate from a woman in her thirties or forties with Graves' ophthalmopathy. CDR3s include the opening cysteine and the closing phenylalanine or tryptophan. A D gene is named only where the DNA matches it firmly. For some rows the clone size is stated as once, few or many, or as a class when expanded; others skip it.

>TRBD2|TRBV7-2|TRBJ2-7|many
TGTGCCAGCAGCTTAAAGACTCCGGGACTAGGAGCCTACGAGCAGTACTTC
CASSLKTPGLGAYEQYF
>-|TRBV6-1|TRBJ1-3|-
TGTGCCAGCAGTCGGACACCGGGCTCTGGAAACACCATATATTTT
CASSRTPGSGNTIYF
>-|TRBV20-1|TRBJ1-1|-
TGCAGTGCTCCACAGGCGAACACTGAAGCTTTCTTT
CSAPQANTEAFF
>TRBD1|TRBV6-5|TRBJ2-7|many
TGTGCCAGCAGTCGTGGGACAGGGGGAAGTCACGAGCAGTACTTC
CASSRGTGGSHEQYF
>-|TRBV10-3|TRBJ1-1|few
TGTGCCATCCGGGTTAGGGAACGGGACACTGAAGCTTTCTTT
CAIRVRERDTEAFF
>TRBD2|TRBV28|TRBJ2-7|once
TGTGCCAGCAGTTTCTACTCAGGACTAGCGGGGTACGAGCAGTACTTC
CASSFYSGLAGYEQYF
>-|TRBV18|TRBJ1-1|many
TGTGCCAGCTCACCACCCGGGGTCTTAACTGAAGCTTTCTTT
CASSPPGVLTEAFF
>-|TRBV7-9|TRBJ1-3|many
TGTGCCAGCAGCTTAGACAGGGCGGCTGGAAACACCATATATTTT
CASSLDRAAGNTIYF
>-|TRBV4-1|TRBJ2-7|many
TGCGCCAGCAGCCAAGATTTTCCAAACGCGTACGAGCAGTACTTC
CASSQDFPNAYEQYF
>-|TRBV9|TRBJ2-5|many
TGTGCCAGCAGCACCCAACCCCCGGGACCCCTTCGGGAGACCCAGTACTTC
CASSTQPPGPLRETQYF
>-|TRBV19|TRBJ1-5|many
TGTGCCAGTAGTATCTCAGGTTATAGCAATCAGCCCCAGCATTTT
CASSISGYSNQPQHF
>TRBD1|TRBV10-3|TRBJ1-2|-
TGTGCCATCAACACAGGGGTTTATGATGGCTACACCTTC
CAINTGVYDGYTF
>TRBD2|TRBV28|TRBJ2-2|-
TGTGCCAGCAGTTCTGGACTAGCGGGAATACCGAACACCGGGGAGCTGTTTTTT
CASSSGLAGIPNTGELFF
>TRBD1|TRBV12-3/TRBV12-4|TRBJ1-5|-
TGTGCCAGCAGCCCAACAGGGACAGGACAGCCCCAGCATTTT
CASSPTGTGQPQHF
>TRBD1|TRBV6-5|TRBJ1-5|many
TGTGCCAGCAGTTACGACAGGGATAGCAATCAGCCCCAGCATTTT
CASSYDRDSNQPQHF
>TRBD1|TRBV28|TRBJ1-2|-
TGTGCCAGCGCCCTATGGGACAGGGGCTATGGCTACACCTTC
CASALWDRGYGYTF
>TRBD1|TRBV12-5|TRBJ2-5|-
TGTGCTAGTGGTTTGGGGACCGGGACAGGGGCCGCTAGGAAGACCCAGTACTTC
CASGLGTGTGAARKTQYF
>TRBD1|TRBV10-3|TRBJ1-5|many
TGTGCCATCAGTGATCACCCAGGACAGGGCGGGAAGCTCGGTCAGCCCCAGCATTTT
CAISDHPGQGGKLGQPQHF
>TRBD2|TRBV24-1|TRBJ2-2|many
TGTGCCACCAGTGATTGGGGAATAGCGGGGGTTAACACCGGGGAGCTGTTTTTT
CATSDWGIAGVNTGELFF
>-|TRBV28|TRBJ2-6|-
TGTGCCAGCAGTTCTCTTTATGGGGCCAACGTCCTGACTTTC
CASSSLYGANVLTF
>-|TRBV5-1|TRBJ1-1|many
TGCGCCAGCAGCCCGGGGGGTCTGAACACTGAAGCTTTCTTT
CASSPGGLNTEAFF
>-|TRBV7-8|TRBJ1-2|-
TGTGCCAGCAGCCTCGTCTCGGGAGGGCCCCCCACCTTC
CASSLVSGGPPTF
>-|TRBV27|TRBJ2-7|many
TGTGCCAGCAGTTCCTCCCACCAGGGAGGGGGCTACGAGCAGTACTTC
CASSSSHQGGGYEQYF
>TRBD1|TRBV27|TRBJ1-6|many
TGTGCCAGCTCGGACAGGGGGCTGTTAAATTCACCCCTCCACTTT
CASSDRGLLNSPLHF
>-|TRBV7-9|TRBJ2-2|-
TGTGCCAGCAGCTTACTGCTCAATGGAGGGGAGCTGTTTTTT
CASSLLLNGGELFF
>TRBD2|TRBV11-3|TRBJ2-5|-
TGTGCCAGCACACCCGGGTCTAGCGGGTATCAAGAGACCCAGTACTTC
CASTPGSSGYQETQYF
>-|TRBV7-2|TRBJ2-5|-
TGTGCCAGCACCCTAGGCGGGGCAACGCAAGAGACCCAGTACTTC
CASTLGGATQETQYF
>-|TRBV2|TRBJ2-7|many
TGTGCCAGCAGTGCGGGGAACCTCTACGAGCAGTACTTC
CASSAGNLYEQYF
>-|TRBV7-2|TRBJ2-5|-
TGTGCCAGCAGCTTGTTTACGGGAGGGGGCGGGGAGACCCAGTACTTC
CASSLFTGGGGETQYF
>-|TRBV12-3/TRBV12-4|TRBJ2-1|-
TGTGCCAGCAGTTTAAGTTCCGGGAGTAATGAGCAGTTCTTC
CASSLSSGSNEQFF
>-|TRBV27|TRBJ1-6|-
TGTGCCAGCAGTTTCTACCCGTCCCCGCTGGATTCACCCCTCCACTTT
CASSFYPSPLDSPLHF
>-|TRBV24-1|TRBJ2-7|many
TGTGCCACCAGTGACGGAGGCTCCTACGAGCAGTACTTC
CATSDGGSYEQYF
>-|TRBV28|TRBJ1-1|many
TGTGCCAGCAGTGACCCTAGCCGGCCATTGAACACTGAAGCTTTCTTT
CASSDPSRPLNTEAFF
>-|TRBV28|TRBJ1-5|-
TGTGCCAGCAGTTTAAAGGGGCTTGGGAATCAGCCCCAGCATTTT
CASSLKGLGNQPQHF
>TRBD2|TRBV12-3/TRBV12-4|TRBJ2-2|-
TGTGCCAGCAGGGGACTAGCGGGACTGGGGGCCGGGGAGCTGTTTTTT
CASRGLAGLGAGELFF
>TRBD2|TRBV3-1|TRBJ2-5|-
TGTGCCAGCAGCCCAAGCGGGAGCCAAGAGACCCAGTACTTC
CASSPSGSQETQYF
>-|TRBV6-2/TRBV6-3|TRBJ1-2|-
TGTGCCAGCAGTTACTCAGAGGGGTTGGATGGCTACACCTTC
CASSYSEGLDGYTF
>-|TRBV7-2|TRBJ2-7|many
TGTGCCAGCAGCTTCCGAGACGGGACGGGCGAGCAGTACTTC
CASSFRDGTGEQYF
>-|TRBV5-1|TRBJ2-2|many
TGCGCCAGCAGCTTGTGGGGGTCGGACACCGGGGAGCTGTTTTTT
CASSLWGSDTGELFF
>-|TRBV11-2|TRBJ2-7|many
TGTGCCAGCAGCTTAGATGGTAGCGGCCCCTACGAGCAGTACTTC
CASSLDGSGPYEQYF
>-|TRBV4-1|TRBJ1-2|many
TGCGCCAGCAGCCACCCCCTCGGGGAAATCTACGGCTATGGCTACACCTTC
CASSHPLGEIYGYGYTF
>TRBD2|TRBV11-2|TRBJ2-7|many
TGTGCCAGCAGCCATCGCTCTGCTAGCGGGAGCTACGAGCAGTACTTC
CASSHRSASGSYEQYF
>-|TRBV6-5|TRBJ1-6|many
TGTGCCAGCATCTCAGTATCGTATAATTCACCCCTCCACTTT
CASISVSYNSPLHF
>-|TRBV11-2|TRBJ2-7|many
TGTGCCAGCAGCTCCGACAGGCTCGGCGAGCAGTACTTC
CASSSDRLGEQYF
>-|TRBV5-1|TRBJ2-7|many
TGCGCCAGCAGTAGATCGGATTCCTACGAGCAGTACTTC
CASSRSDSYEQYF
>-|TRBV2|TRBJ2-5|-
TGTGCCAGCAGAAGAAGTCAAGAGACCCAGTACTTC
CASRRSQETQYF
>TRBD2|TRBV10-3|TRBJ2-7|many
TGTGCCATCATGTCCGCGGGAGGCTACGAGCAGTACTTC
CAIMSAGGYEQYF
>TRBD1|TRBV16|TRBJ1-5|-
TGTGCCAGCAGCCCCTCCCGACAGGGGAATCAGCCCCAGCATTTT
CASSPSRQGNQPQHF
>TRBD1|TRBV12-3/TRBV12-4|TRBJ1-6|many
TGTGCCAGCAATTGGGGACAGGGGTCCCCCCTCCACTTT
CASNWGQGSPLHF
>TRBD1|TRBV5-1|TRBJ1-2|many
TGCGCCAGCAGCTTAAGAAGCGGACAGGAGGAGGGCGGGGGCTACACCTTC
CASSLRSGQEEGGGYTF
>-|TRBV7-2|TRBJ1-1|-
TGTGCCAGCAGCTTCGTTACTGAAGCTTTCTTT
CASSFVTEAFF
>TRBD1|TRBV3-1|TRBJ1-1|many
TGTGCCAGCAGCCAATGGACAGGACACACTGAAGCTTTCTTT
CASSQWTGHTEAFF
>-|TRBV28|TRBJ1-2|many
TGTGCCAGCAGTTTCAGGGTACAGGGCTACACCTTC
CASSFRVQGYTF
>TRBD1|TRBV3-1|TRBJ1-6|many
TGTGCCAGCAGAGCAAGAGGGACAGGCTTTAATTCACCCCTCCACTTT
CASRARGTGFNSPLHF
>-|TRBV11-2|TRBJ1-1|many
TGTGCCAGCAGCCCAGCCCGGGTGCGAGCTTTCTTT
CASSPARVRAFF